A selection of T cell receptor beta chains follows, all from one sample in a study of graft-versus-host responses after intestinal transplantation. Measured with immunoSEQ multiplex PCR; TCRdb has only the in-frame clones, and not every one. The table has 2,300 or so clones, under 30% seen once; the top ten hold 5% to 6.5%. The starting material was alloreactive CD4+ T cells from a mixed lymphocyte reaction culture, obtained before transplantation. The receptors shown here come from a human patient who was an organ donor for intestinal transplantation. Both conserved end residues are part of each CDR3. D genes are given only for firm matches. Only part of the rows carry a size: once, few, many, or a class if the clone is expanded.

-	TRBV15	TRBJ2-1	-	TGTGCCACCAGCAGGTTCAGCTGGCTAGAGGGCAACAATGAGCAGTTCTTC	CATSRFSWLEGNNEQFF
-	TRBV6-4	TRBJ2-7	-	TGTGCCAGCAGTGACTCGTACTCAGCAGGGATGACCGAGCAGTACTTC	CASSDSYSAGMTEQYF
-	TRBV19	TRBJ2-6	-	TGTGCCTCAGGGGTGGCAGGGGCCAACGTCCTGACTTTC	CASGVAGANVLTF
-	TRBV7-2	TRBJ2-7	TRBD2	TGTGCCAGCAGCTTAGCCTCGGCGGGAGGGAGCTCCTACGAGCAGTACTTC	CASSLASAGGSSYEQYF
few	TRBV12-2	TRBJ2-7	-	TGTGCAAGTCGCTTAGGACCTTTTGGGGGGGGGCCTACCTACGAGCAGTACTTC	CASRLGPFGGGPTYEQYF
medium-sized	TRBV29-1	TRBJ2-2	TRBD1	TGCAGCGTTAGACTCGGGACAGTGAACACCGGGGAGCTGTTTTTT	CSVRLGTVNTGELFF
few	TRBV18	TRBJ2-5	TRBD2	TGTGCCAGCTCACGAGGTCTCTTGCTAGCGGATCTCCAAGAGACCCAGTACTTC	CASSRGLLLADLQETQYF
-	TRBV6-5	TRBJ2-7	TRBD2	TGTGCCAGCAGGAGAGCGGGACCTTACGAGCAGTACTTC	CASRRAGPYEQYF
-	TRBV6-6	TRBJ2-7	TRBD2	TGTGCCAGCACCAACGGGGGGGAGCAGTACTTC	CASTNGGEQYF
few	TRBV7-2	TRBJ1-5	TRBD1	TGTGCCAGCAGCTTGGGGGACAGGGTTTACCAGCCCCAGCATTTT	CASSLGDRVYQPQHF
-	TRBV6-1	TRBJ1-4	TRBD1	TGTGCCAGCACCATAGGGACAGCTAATGAAAAACTGTTTTTT	CASTIGTANEKLFF
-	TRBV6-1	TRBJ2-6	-	TGTGCCAGCAGTGAAGGGGGGGACTCTGGGGCCAACGTCCTGACTTTC	CASSEGGDSGANVLTF
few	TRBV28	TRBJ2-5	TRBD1	TGTGCCAGCAGTTTAGGACAGGGCGTAGGAACAGAGACCCAGTACTTC	CASSLGQGVGTETQYF
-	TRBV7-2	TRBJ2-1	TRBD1	TGTGCCAGCAGCTTGGACAGGCCAATTGGGGAGCAGTTCTTC	CASSLDRPIGEQFF
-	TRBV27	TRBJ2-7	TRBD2	TGTGCCAGCACCTTCTCAGGACTAGCGGGCTACGAGCAGTACTTC	CASTFSGLAGYEQYF